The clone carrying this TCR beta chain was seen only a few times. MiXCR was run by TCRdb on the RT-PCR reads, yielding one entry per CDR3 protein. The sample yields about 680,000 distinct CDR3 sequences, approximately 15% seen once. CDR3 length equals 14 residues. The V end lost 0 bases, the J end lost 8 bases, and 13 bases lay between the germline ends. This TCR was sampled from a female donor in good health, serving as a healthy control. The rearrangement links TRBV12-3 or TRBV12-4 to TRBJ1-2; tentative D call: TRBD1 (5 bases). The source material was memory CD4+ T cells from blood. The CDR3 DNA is TGTGCCAGCAGTTTAGCGCGGCAGGGCAGCGGCTACACCTTC. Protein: CASSLARQGSGYTF.